Below are 25 T cell receptor beta chains sequenced from a single sample in a study of T cell repertoires in cytomegalovirus infection. Their antigens remain unidentified. TCRdb itself ran the reads through MiXCR, one entry per CDR3 protein. The profile covers 900,000 to 950,000 distinct CDR3 sequences, with approximately 31% appearing a single time and around an eighth taken by the ten largest. The sequences come from cultured CD8+ T cells from PBMCs, collected from culture after CMV antigen stimulation. The origin of the receptors is a human donor in good health (CMV status not recorded). Some clones in this sample may be carry-over from other donors' samples.

This chain joins TRBV6-2 or TRBV6-3 and TRBJ2-1; 10 positions agree with TRBD2. CDR3 length: 14 residues. Germline loops: CDR1 MNHEY, CDR2 SVGEGT. V shed 7 bases, J shed 7 bases, and the junction held 7 bases outside the gene matches. In DNA, the CDR3 is TGTGCCAGCACCCCGGGACTAGCGTGGAATGAGCAGTTCTTC. Encoded protein: CASTPGLAWNEQFF.

CDR3 bases: TGCAGCGTCGGCCGGGCGGGTAGCACAGATACGCAGTATTTT. This gives the protein CSVGRAGSTDTQYF. This rearrangement joins TRBV29-1 to TRBJ2-3, with a tentative D call TRBD2 (5 bases). CDR1 and CDR2 (germline): SQVTM, ANQGSEA. Trimming removed 6 bases from V and 0 bases from J, with 13 bases in between. The CDR3 is made up of 14 amino acids.

A remark on this clonotype: This may be a read error, as it is one base from a much larger clone. The chain's CDR3 is CASSYWVNSPRSYNEQFF. For the CDR3, the DNA is TGTGCCAGCAGTTACTGGGTCAATTCGCCGCGATCCTACAATGAGCAGTTCTTC. This sequence joins TRBV6-2 or TRBV6-3 and TRBJ2-1; no clear D. V was trimmed by 1 base and J by 1 base, leaving 17 bases between them. The CDR3 loop spans 18 amino acids. Germline V gene lookup returns CDR1 MNHEY and CDR2 SVGEGT.

The chain recombines TRBV9 with TRBJ2-1; D perhaps matches TRBD1 (6 bases). The V gene lost 7 bases and the J gene lost 7 bases, with 15 bases spanning the gap. CDR1 and CDR2 (germline): SGDLS, YYNGEE. The length of the CDR3 is 13 residues. The CDR3 protein is CASGGMGANEQFF. The CDR3 nucleotides read TGTGCCAGCGGTGGGATGGGGGCTAATGAGCAGTTCTTC. The full variable domain, in which reference TRBV9 and TRBJ2-1 provide the parts outside the CDR3, is DSGVTQTPKHLITATGQRVTLRCSPRSGDLSVYWYQQSLDQGLQFLIQYYNGEERAKGNILERFSAQQFPDLHSELNLSSLELGDSALYFCASGGMGANEQFFGPGTRLTVL.

The J gene is TRBJ1-1, the V gene TRBV10-3, with D possibly matching TRBD1 (5 bases). In germline, CDR1 is ENHRY, CDR2 SYGVKD. Trimming shortened V by 4 bases and J by 3 bases, and 15 bases separated the two germline ends. The CDR3 is 15 amino acids. The CDR3 sequence: CAISGRDGPYTEAFF. The DNA of the CDR3 is TGTGCCATCAGTGGCAGGGATGGTCCGTACACTGAAGCTTTCTTT.

In its sample, this clonotype was seen many times. This chain links TRBV7-8 with TRBJ1-1; 8 positions agree with TRBD1. V was clipped by 5 bases and J by 0 bases; unmatched bases: 8. This CDR3 is built from 16 residues. CDR1 is SGHVS, CDR2 FQNEAQ, per germline. CDR3 loop: CASSPRTGNMNTEAFF. In DNA, the CDR3 is TGTGCCAGCAGCCCCCGGACAGGGAACATGAACACTGAAGCTTTCTTT.

This clonotype was seen more than once but under ten times. This sequence joins TRBV12-3 or TRBV12-4 and TRBJ2-1; 7 nucleotides line up with TRBD1. After removal of 4 bases from V and 5 bases from J, the junction contained 5 bases not matched to a gene. The CDR3 is 14 amino acids. The CDR3 sequence is CASSSLGGHNEQFF. For the CDR3, the DNA is TGTGCCAGCAGTTCCTTAGGGGGCCACAATGAGCAGTTCTTC.

In DNA, the CDR3 is TGCAGTGCTAGAGCAGGGGGGTCGGGAAACACCATATATTTT. This sequence encodes CSARAGGSGNTIYF. This rearrangement joins TRBV20-1 to TRBJ1-3, with 7 bases aligning to TRBD1. Germline CDR1 DFQATT, CDR2 SNEGSKA (reference sequence). With 1 base clipped from V and 4 bases from J, the junction kept 4 bases outside the gene matches. This CDR3 has 14 residues.

This clonotype was counted ten times or more. The rearrangement joins TRBV7-2 to TRBJ2-5, with D uncertain. The CDR3 runs 15 residues. Trimming removed 2 bases from V and 0 bases from J, with 10 bases in between. Germline values: CDR1 SGHTA, CDR2 FQGNSA. DNA of the CDR3: TGTGCCAGCAGCTTAAATCTGCCGTACCAAGAGACCCAGTACTTC. Translated, it gives CASSLNLPYQETQYF. Full variable domain (outside the CDR3, taken from reference TRBV7-2 and TRBJ2-5): GAGVSQSPSNKVTEKGKDVELRCDPISGHTALYWYRQSLGQGLEFLIYFQGNSAPDKSGLPSDRFSAERTGGSVSTLTIQRTQQEDSAVYLCASSLNLPYQETQYFGPGTRLLVL.

This clonotype was picked up a small number of times. V is TRBV4-1 and J is TRBJ2-1; D unresolved. The CDR3 is 16 residues long. Germline values: CDR1 MGHRA, CDR2 YSYEKL. Trimming took off 0 bases at V and 0 bases at J, with 9 bases between the two ends. In nucleotides, the CDR3 is TGCGCCAGCAGCCAAGATATAACCAGCTCCTACAATGAGCAGTTCTTC. Translation: CASSQDITSSYNEQFF.

The CDR3 DNA follows: TGCAGCGCACCCCCCAGAATCAATCAGCCCCAGCATTTT. Residues: CSAPPRINQPQHF. The V call is TRBV29-1, the J call TRBJ1-5; D unclear. V lost 7 bases, J lost 3 bases, and 13 bases lay in between. The CDR3 extends over 13 amino acids. Germline assignment: CDR1 SQVTM and CDR2 ANQGSEA.

This clonotype was seen a few times. J is TRBJ2-7 and V is TRBV6-2 or TRBV6-3; perhaps TRBD1 as D (7 bases). CDR1 is MNHEY, CDR2 SVGEGT, per germline. This CDR3 has 14 amino acids. V was pared by 8 bases and J by 2 bases, with 16 bases between. The CDR3 is CASGAGGLTYEQYV. The CDR3 DNA reads TGTGCCAGCGGGGCAGGGGGGCTTACCTACGAGCAGTACGTC.

There are a few counts of this clonotype. The chain recombines TRBV7-9 with TRBJ2-2; 7 nucleotides match TRBD1. V shed 3 bases and J 4 bases; nucleotides not matched to a gene: 5. The CDR3 contains 15 residues. Germline V CDR1 and CDR2: SEHNR, FQNEAQ (reference sequence). CDR3 bases: TGTGCCAGCAGCTTGGCATGGGACAGCACCGGGGAGCTGTTTTTT. Translating gives CASSLAWDSTGELFF.

The V call is TRBV5-6, the J call TRBJ2-5; 9 bases align to TRBD1. V lost 4 bases to trimming and J lost 6 bases; unmatched junction nucleotides: 10. CDR1 SGHDT and CDR2 YYEEEE come from the germline V gene. The CDR3 has 15 residues. The CDR3 is CASSVGTGPFKTQYF. The CDR3 DNA sequence: TGTGCCAGCAGCGTAGGGACAGGGCCTTTTAAGACCCAGTACTTC.

This clonotype has a count of ten or more. The chain has TRBV5-1 and TRBJ1-6; D not certain. The CDR3 spans 16 residues. V lost 0 bases and J 6 bases, leaving 13 bases between the germline ends. Germline V lookup: CDR1 SGHRS, CDR2 YFSETQ. The CDR3 loop reads CASSLVPARSNSPLHF. CDR3 nucleotides: TGCGCCAGCAGCTTGGTTCCTGCAAGATCTAATTCACCCCTCCACTTT.

This clonotype was found a few times. This chain joins TRBV7-3 and TRBJ2-1; maybe TRBD1 (6 bases). The V and J ends lost 5 bases and 6 bases respectively, with 20 bases between them. In germline, CDR1 is SGHTA, CDR2 FQGTGA. The CDR3 runs 16 residues. CDR3 residues: CASSPDVTRGGNEQFF. The CDR3 coding sequence is TGTGCCAGCAGCCCAGATGTCACCCGAGGGGGCAATGAGCAGTTCTTC.

In its sample, this clonotype was seen a few times. The V and J genes are TRBV5-4 and TRBJ2-3; D may be TRBD1 (6 bases). This CDR3 has 15 amino acids. Germline CDR1 reads SGHNT; CDR2 reads YYREEE (reference sequence). Trimming removed 0 bases from V and 6 bases from J, with 14 bases in between. This CDR3 is CASSLVTGTADTQYF. The CDR3 coding sequence is TGTGCCAGCAGCTTGGTTACAGGGACGGCGGATACGCAGTATTTT.

This clonotype appeared a few times. This chain links TRBV19 with TRBJ2-1; D is perhaps TRBD1 or TRBD2 (6 bases each). Germline V gene sequence: CDR1 LNHDA, CDR2 SQIVND (reference sequence). V was pared by 0 bases and J by 3 bases, with 15 bases between. CDR3 length: 17 amino acids. The CDR3 DNA reads as TGTGCCAGTAGTATAGATGGGCCGGGGGCCTTCTACAATGAGCAGTTCTTC. This sequence encodes CASSIDGPGAFYNEQFF.

This clonotype was recorded only once. Germline and junction disagree at one end, which may indicate a read error. The chain is built from TRBV12-3 or TRBV12-4 and TRBJ1-3; D possibly corresponds to TRBD1 (5 bases). The CDR3 has 13 residues. The CDR3 region has the DNA TGTGTCAGCGGGGCCACCGATGGAAACACCATATATTTT. Its protein is CVSGATDGNTIYF.

The chain has TRBV6-2 or TRBV6-3 and TRBJ1-5; 7 bases are shared with TRBD1. V lost 2 bases, J lost 7 bases, and 8 bases stayed unmatched. Germline CDR1 is MNHEY and CDR2 is SVGEGT. This CDR3 spans 15 amino acids. Written as DNA, the CDR3 is TGTGCCAGCAGTTACGCCCGGACAGGTAACCAGCCCCAGCATTTT. Residues: CASSYARTGNQPQHF.

The J gene is TRBJ1-4, the V gene TRBV5-1; D is undetermined. Germline-derived CDR1 and CDR2 are SGHRS and YFSETQ. This CDR3 has 16 residues. Trimming cost V 0 bases and J 0 bases, with 9 bases left between them. The CDR3 is CASSLEPVATNEKLFF. The CDR3, as DNA: TGCGCCAGCAGCTTGGAGCCGGTAGCAACTAATGAAAAACTGTTTTTT.

The chain joins TRBV15 to TRBJ1-6, with 9 positions matching TRBD1. This CDR3 spans 14 amino acids. In germline, CDR1 is LNHNV, CDR2 YYDKDF (reference sequence). V dropped 6 bases and J dropped 5; count of bases not matched to a gene: 2. The CDR3 DNA sequence: TGTGCCACCAGTAGGGACAGGGATAATTCACCCCTCCACTTT. This sequence encodes CATSRDRDNSPLHF.

This clonotype has more than one count but fewer than ten. The V gene is TRBV6-1, the J gene TRBJ2-6; D ambiguous. CDR1 and CDR2 from the germline V gene are MNHNS and SASEGT. The CDR3 runs to 14 residues. V lost 7 bases and J 0 bases, leaving 7 bases between the germline ends. As DNA, the CDR3 is TGTGCCAGCAAGGTTAACTCTGGGGCCAACGTCCTGACTTTC. It yields the protein CASKVNSGANVLTF.

Written as DNA, the CDR3 is TGTGCCAGAACCCAGACAGGGGCGGGTAACGAGCAGTACGTC. Its translation: CARTQTGAGNEQYV. The chain links TRBV2 to TRBJ2-7; 8 bases map to TRBD1. Germline V CDR1 and CDR2: SNHLY, FYNNEI. J lost 5 bases, V lost 9 bases, and 12 bases had no gene match. The CDR3 totals 14 residues.

V usage is TRBV6-2 or TRBV6-3 and J usage is TRBJ2-3, with 9 bases matching TRBD2. Germline trimming cut 5 bases from V and 3 bases from J; bases unmatched to any gene: 9. The CDR3 length is 16 residues. Germline CDR1 reads MNHEY; CDR2 reads SVGEGT. CDR3 DNA: TGTGCCAGCAGTCTTCGTAGCGGGGGTTATACAGATACGCAGTATTTT. Translated, it gives CASSLRSGGYTDTQYF.